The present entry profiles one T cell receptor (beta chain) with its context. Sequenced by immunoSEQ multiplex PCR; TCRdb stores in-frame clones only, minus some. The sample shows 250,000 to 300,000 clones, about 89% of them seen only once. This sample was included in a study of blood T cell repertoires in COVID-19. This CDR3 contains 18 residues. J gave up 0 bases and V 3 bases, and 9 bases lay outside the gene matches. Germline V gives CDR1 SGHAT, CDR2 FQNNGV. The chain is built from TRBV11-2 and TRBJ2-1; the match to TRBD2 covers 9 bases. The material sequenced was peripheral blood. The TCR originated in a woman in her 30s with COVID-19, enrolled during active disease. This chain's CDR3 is CASSFASTSGSSYNEQFF. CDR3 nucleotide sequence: TGTGCCAGCAGCTTTGCCTCGACTAGCGGTAGCTCCTACAATGAGCAGTTCTTC.